The clone carrying this T cell receptor (beta chain) was detected ten times or more. This specimen belongs to a study of neurological immune-mediated disorders. The study built unsorted libraries from 2 million PBMCs kept at -80 C. TCRdb redid the calling of the 5' RACE reads with MiXCR, one entry per CDR3 protein. Among around 16,000 distinct CDR3 sequences listed, under 15% were seen once. This TCR came from a man between 60 and 70 years old with HTLV-1-associated myelopathy (HAM/TSP). Specimen: PBMCs.

The CDR3 region is CASSSGQGGTEAFF. The DNA for the CDR3 is TGCGCCAGCAGCTCCGGACAGGGCGGCACTGAAGCTTTCTTT. This chain uses TRBV10-2 with TRBJ1-1, with 8 bases matching TRBD1. J was trimmed by 4 bases and V by 6 bases; bases with no gene match: 7. Germline CDR1 and CDR2: WSHSY and SAAADI. The CDR3 is made up of 14 amino acids.